The entry that follows covers one TCR beta chain sequence. This clone turned up a few times. The target of this receptor is not known. No much larger clonotype is one base removed from it; base qualities were not supplied. These data are taken from a study of beta chain features in type 1 diabetes (dated by TCRdb to between 2018 and 2020). Describing the broader study: Mean age, gender distribution, total cell number and subset yield were not different between patients and healthy donors. The study compared the TCRB repertoires of sorted circulating CD4+ T cell subsets in recently diagnosed type 1 diabetes patients with those in matched healthy donors. Regulatory and stem cell-like memory subsets were obtained from only 8 patients and about 8 healthy donors, while naive and central memory subsets were obtained from all 30 or so donors. A total of 85 million to 140 million sorted cells were examined across all samples, and the number of cells per subset was strongly correlated with RNA yield. Findings and caveats that apply to the study as a whole: Naive, central memory and regulatory TCRB repertoires appeared more similar among patients than among healthy donors. Patients with type 1 diabetes made fewer insertions and deleted more nucleotides at VDJ recombination sites, implying thymic rearrangement abnormalities. PCR may preferentially amplify shorter templates, but because patient and control samples were amplified and corrected together, any resulting skew would affect both groups equally. Because cDNA was sequenced instead of genomic DNA, activated cells with high expression could be over-represented, although the groups did not differ in activation or CD3 levels. Only small numbers of individuals were included in the HLA sub-analyses, which left unresolved whether HLA type had any influence on TCRB rearrangement. In all four CD4+ subsets, TCRB CDR3 length was moderately but significantly shorter in type 1 diabetes patients.

V drops 6 bases and J drops 4 bases, leaving 13 bases in between. The CDR3 covers 14 residues, taking in both the cysteine and the phenylalanine. Just the 42-base CDR3 DNA is kept, in frame starting at base 1. In the germline V gene, CDR1 corresponds to SNHLY and CDR2 to FYNNEI. The entire isolated RNA was reverse transcribed using the High Capacity cDNA Reverse Transcription Kit, and thus expressed TCRB transcripts were sequenced. Naive, central memory and regulatory T cell samples underwent deep immunoSEQ sequencing, averaging around 4 million total reads per sample. Sorted cells were lysed in RLT buffer, and RNA was extracted using DNase-treated RNeasy Micro or Mini kits according to cell number. To prevent cross-contamination, every cell subset was processed on its own, while patient and healthy donor samples were processed together. Using the immunoSEQ multiplex PCR, TCRB sequences were amplified from cDNA into 87-bp fragments spanning the CDR3 region. The amplicons were sequenced using the Illumina HiSeq platform. Regarding the original processing steps: PCR bias was computationally corrected using synthetic template baselines, reads within Hamming distance 2 were collapsed, and singletons that could not be merged were discarded. Reads were aligned against IMGT so that V, D and J genes, CDR3 length and insertions or deletions at six rearrangement sites could be assigned. Within each subset, clonotype counts were normalized to sorted cell number, after which true diversity and Gini coefficients were computed with the tcR R package. The overlap coefficient, calculated on TCRB nucleotide sequences, was used to quantify repertoire sharing. Out-of-frame TCRB sequences from naive cells were analyzed as a proxy for the pre-selection repertoire. In TCRdb, the immuneACCESS table is reduced to in-frame sequences with V and J assigned. These tables do not hold every clone; where another copy was compared, an unresolved V gene accounts for under half, and the others remain unexplained. The V and J calls and clone size were taken over from that table, and D and trimming were inferred from the DNA. This sample gives about 650,000 clones in total; roughly 12% of them show up just once. More than 0.09% of the sample comes from the top ten.

From each donor, a single peripheral blood sample of about 110 mL on average was drawn into heparinised tubes. Using a panel that included CD45RO, CCR7, CD25, CD127, CD95 and CD27, naive, central memory, regulatory and stem cell-like memory CD4+ T cells were sorted on a BD FACSAria II. Every sorted population had a purity above 98%. PBMCs were isolated right away by Lymphoprep density gradient centrifugation and were stained directly, without culture. So that batch effects would be minimized, each experiment stained and sorted samples in pairs, pairing one healthy donor with one patient. Rearrangement joined TRBV2 to TRBJ2-4; the D region possibly corresponds to TRBD2 (5 bases align). Sequencing used naive CD4+ T cells from blood. Reading the label with the study, this specimen's cell subset or site is: true naive CD4+ T cells. The receptor's source is a man aged 25 to 40 with type 1 diabetes. Here the CDR3 is given as CASSAWTLKNIQYF. The DNA sequence is given as TGTGCCAGCAGCGCCTGGACTCTTAAAAACATTCAGTACTTC.